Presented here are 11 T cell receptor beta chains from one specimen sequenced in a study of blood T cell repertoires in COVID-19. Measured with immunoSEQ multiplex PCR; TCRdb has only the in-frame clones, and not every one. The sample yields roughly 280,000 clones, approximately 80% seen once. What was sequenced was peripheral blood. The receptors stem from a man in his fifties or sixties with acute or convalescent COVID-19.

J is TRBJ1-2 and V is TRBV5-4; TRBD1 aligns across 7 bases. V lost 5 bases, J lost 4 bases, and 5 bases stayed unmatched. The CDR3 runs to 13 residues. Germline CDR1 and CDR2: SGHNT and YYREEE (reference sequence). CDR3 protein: CASSPGDSYGYTF. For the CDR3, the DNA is TGTGCCAGCAGTCCAGGGGACAGCTATGGCTACACCTTC.

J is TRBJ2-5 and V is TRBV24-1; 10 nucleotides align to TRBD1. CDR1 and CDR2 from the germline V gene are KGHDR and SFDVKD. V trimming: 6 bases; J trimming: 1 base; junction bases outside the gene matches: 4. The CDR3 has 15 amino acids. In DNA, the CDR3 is TGTGCCACCAGTCCCGGGACAGGGGTCCAAGAGACCCAGTACTTC. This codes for CATSPGTGVQETQYF.

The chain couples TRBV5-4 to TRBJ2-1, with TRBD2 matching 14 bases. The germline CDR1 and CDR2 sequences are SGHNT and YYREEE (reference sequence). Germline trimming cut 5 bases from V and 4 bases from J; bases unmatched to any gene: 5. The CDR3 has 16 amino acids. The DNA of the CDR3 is TGTGCCAGCAGTCGACTAGCGGGGGGGTTTTACAATGAGCAGTTCTTC. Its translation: CASSRLAGGFYNEQFF.

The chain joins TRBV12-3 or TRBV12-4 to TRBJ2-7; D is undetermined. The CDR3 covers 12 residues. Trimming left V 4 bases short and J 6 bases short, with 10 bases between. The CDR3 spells CASSSSPREQYF. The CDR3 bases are TGTGCCAGCAGTTCTAGTCCTCGCGAGCAGTACTTC.

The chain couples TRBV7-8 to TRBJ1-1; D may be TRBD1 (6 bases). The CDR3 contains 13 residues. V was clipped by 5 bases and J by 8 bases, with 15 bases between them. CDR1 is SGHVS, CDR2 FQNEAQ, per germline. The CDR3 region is CASSRGVGGEAFF. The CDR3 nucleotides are TGTGCCAGCAGCCGAGGGGTAGGGGGAGAAGCTTTCTTT. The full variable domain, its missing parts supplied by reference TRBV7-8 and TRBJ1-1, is GAGVSQSPRYKVAKRGQDVALRCDPISGHVSLFWYQQALGQGPEFLTYFQNEAQLDKSGLPSDRFFAERPEGSVSTLKIQRTQQEDSAVYLCASSRGVGGEAFFGQGTRLTVV.

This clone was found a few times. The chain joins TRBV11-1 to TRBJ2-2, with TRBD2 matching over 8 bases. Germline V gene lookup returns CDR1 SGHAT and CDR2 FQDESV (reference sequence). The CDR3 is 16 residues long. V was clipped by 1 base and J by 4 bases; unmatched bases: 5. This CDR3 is CASSLEGLAGTGELFF. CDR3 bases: TGTGCCAGCAGCTTAGAAGGGCTAGCGGGCACCGGGGAGCTGTTTTTT.

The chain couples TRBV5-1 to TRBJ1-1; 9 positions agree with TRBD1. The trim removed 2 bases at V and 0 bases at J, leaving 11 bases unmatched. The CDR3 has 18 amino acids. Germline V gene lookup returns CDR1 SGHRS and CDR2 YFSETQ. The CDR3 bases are TGCGCCAGCAGCTTCAACCCCCGGGGGGACAGGGTGAACACTGAAGCTTTCTTT. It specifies CASSFNPRGDRVNTEAFF.

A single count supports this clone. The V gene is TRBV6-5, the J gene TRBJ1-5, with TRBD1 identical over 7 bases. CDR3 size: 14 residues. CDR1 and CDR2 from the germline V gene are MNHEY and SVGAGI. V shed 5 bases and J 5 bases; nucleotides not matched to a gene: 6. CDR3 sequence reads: CASSPDRVDQPQHF. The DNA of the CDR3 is TGTGCCAGCAGTCCAGACAGGGTGGATCAGCCCCAGCATTTT.

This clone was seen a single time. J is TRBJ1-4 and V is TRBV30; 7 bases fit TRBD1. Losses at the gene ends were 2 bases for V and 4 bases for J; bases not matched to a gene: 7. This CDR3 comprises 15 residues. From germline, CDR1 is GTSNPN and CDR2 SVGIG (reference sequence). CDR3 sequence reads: CAWSQGDSSNEKLFF. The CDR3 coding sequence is TGTGCCTGGAGTCAGGGGGACAGCAGTAATGAAAAACTGTTTTTT.

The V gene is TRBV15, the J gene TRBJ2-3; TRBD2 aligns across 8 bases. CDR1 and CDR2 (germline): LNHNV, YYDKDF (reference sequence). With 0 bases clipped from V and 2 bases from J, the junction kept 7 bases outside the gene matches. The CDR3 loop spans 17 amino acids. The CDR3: CATSRDKRGTHTDTQYF. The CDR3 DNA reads TGTGCCACCAGCAGAGATAAGCGGGGGACCCACACAGATACGCAGTATTTT.

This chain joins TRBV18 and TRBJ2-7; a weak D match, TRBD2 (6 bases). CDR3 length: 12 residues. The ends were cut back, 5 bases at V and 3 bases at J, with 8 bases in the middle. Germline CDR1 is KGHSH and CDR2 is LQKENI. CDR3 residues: CASSSGGYEQYF. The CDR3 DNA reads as TGTGCCAGCTCATCCGGGGGCTACGAGCAGTACTTC.